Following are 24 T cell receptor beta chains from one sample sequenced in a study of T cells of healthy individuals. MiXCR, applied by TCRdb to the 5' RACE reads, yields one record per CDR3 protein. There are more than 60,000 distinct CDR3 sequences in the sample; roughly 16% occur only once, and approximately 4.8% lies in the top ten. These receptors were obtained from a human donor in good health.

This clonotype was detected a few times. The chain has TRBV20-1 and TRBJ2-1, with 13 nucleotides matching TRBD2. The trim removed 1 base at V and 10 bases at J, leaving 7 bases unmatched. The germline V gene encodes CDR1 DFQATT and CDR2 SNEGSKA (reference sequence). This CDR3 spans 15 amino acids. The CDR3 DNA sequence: TGCAGTGCTAGAGTCCGACTAGCGGGAGGCCGGGAGCAGTTCTTC. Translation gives CSARVRLAGGREQFF.

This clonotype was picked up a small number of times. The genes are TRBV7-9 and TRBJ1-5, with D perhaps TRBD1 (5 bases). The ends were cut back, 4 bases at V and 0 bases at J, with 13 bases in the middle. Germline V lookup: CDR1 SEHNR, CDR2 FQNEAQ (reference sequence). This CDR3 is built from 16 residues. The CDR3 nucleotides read TGTGCCAGCAGCTCAGAGGACAAGAGTAGCAATCAGCCCCAGCATTTT. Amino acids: CASSSEDKSSNQPQHF. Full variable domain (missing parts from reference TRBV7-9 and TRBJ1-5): DTGVSQNPRHKITKRGQNVTFRCDPISEHNRLYWYRQTLGQGPEFLTYFQNEAQLEKSRLLSDRFSAERPKGSFSTLEIQRTEQGDSAMYLCASSSEDKSSNQPQHFGDGTRLSIL.

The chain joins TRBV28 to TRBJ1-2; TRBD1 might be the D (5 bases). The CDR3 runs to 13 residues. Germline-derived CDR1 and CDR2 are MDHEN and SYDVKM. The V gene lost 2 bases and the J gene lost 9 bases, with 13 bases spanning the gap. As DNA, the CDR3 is TGTGCCAGCAGTTTAGTATTTAGGGGAAGCTACACCTTC. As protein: CASSLVFRGSYTF.

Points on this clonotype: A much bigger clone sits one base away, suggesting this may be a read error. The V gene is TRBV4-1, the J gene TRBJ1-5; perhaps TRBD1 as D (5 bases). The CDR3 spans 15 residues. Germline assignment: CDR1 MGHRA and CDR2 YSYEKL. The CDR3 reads CTSSQDGQGAQPQHF. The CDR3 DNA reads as TGCACCAGCAGCCAAGATGGGCAGGGCGCTCAGCCCCAGCATTTT.

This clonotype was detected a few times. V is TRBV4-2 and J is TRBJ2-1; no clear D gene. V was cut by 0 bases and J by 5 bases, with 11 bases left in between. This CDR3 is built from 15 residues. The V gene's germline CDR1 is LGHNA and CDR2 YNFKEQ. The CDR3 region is CASSQDRLVNNEQFF. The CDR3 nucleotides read TGTGCCAGCAGCCAAGATCGGCTAGTCAACAATGAGCAGTTCTTC.

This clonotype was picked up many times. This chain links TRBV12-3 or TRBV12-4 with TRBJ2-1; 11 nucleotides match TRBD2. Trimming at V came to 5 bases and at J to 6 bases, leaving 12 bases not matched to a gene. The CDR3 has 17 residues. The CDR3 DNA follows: TGTGCCAGCAGTAGCGGACTAGCGGGCCAGATGGCCAATGAGCAGTTCTTC. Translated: CASSSGLAGQMANEQFF.

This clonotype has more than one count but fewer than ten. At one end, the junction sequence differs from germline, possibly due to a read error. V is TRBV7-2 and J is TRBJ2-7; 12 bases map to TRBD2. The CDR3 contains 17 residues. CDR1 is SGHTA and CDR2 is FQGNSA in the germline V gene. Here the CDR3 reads CASSLKSSSGGAYEQYF. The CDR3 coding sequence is TGTGCCAGCAGCCTAAAGTCATCTAGCGGGGGGGCCTATGAGCAGTACTTC.

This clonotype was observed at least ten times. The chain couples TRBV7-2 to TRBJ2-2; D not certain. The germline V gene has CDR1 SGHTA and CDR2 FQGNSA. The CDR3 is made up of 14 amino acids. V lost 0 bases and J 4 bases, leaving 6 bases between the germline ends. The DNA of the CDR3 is TGTGCCAGCAGCTTAGCGAAGGTCACCGGGGAGCTGTTTTTT. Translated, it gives CASSLAKVTGELFF.

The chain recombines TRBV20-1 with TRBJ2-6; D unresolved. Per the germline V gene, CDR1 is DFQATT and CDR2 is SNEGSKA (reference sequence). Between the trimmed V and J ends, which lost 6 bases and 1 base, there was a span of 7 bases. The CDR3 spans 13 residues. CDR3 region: CSAERSGANVLTF. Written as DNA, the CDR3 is TGCAGTGCGGAAAGGTCTGGGGCCAACGTCCTGACTTTC.

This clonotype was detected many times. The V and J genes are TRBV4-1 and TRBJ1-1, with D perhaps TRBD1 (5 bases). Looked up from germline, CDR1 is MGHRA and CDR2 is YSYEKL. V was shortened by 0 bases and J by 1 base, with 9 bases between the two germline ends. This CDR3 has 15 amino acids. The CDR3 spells CASSQDPGGNTEAFF. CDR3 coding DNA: TGCGCCAGCAGCCAAGATCCTGGGGGGAACACTGAAGCTTTCTTT.

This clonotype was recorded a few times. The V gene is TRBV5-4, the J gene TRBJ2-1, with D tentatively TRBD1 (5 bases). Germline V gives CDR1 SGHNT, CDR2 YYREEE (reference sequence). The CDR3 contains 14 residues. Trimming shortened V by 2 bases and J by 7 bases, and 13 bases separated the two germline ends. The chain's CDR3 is CASSLGGRANEQFF. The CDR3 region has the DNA TGTGCCAGCAGCTTAGGCGGCAGGGCGAATGAGCAGTTCTTC.

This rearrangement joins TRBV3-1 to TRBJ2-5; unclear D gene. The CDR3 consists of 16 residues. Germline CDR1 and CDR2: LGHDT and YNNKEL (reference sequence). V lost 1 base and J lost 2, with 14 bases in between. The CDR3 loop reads CASSQVQLLGQETQYF. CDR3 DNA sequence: TGTGCCAGCAGCCAAGTACAGCTATTGGGGCAAGAGACCCAGTACTTC.

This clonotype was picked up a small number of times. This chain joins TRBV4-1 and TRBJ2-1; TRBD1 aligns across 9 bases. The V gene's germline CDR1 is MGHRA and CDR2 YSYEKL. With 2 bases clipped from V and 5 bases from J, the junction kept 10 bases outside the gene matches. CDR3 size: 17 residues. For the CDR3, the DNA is TGCGCCAGCAGCCAAAGTTGGACAGGGGCCGCTGACAATGAGCAGTTCTTC. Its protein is CASSQSWTGAADNEQFF.

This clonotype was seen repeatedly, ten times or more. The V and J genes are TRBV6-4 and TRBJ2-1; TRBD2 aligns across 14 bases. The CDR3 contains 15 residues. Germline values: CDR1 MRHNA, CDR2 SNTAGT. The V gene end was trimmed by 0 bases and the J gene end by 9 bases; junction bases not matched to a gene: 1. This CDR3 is CASSDSTSGGAEQFF. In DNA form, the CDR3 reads TGTGCCAGCAGTGACTCGACTAGCGGGGGGGCTGAGCAGTTCTTC.

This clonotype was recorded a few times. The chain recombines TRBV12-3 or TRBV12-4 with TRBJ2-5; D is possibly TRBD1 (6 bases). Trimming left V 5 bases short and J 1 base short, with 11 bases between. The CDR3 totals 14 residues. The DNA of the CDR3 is TGTGCCAGCAGTAGGGACACCACCCAAGAGACCCAGTACTTC. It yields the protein CASSRDTTQETQYF.

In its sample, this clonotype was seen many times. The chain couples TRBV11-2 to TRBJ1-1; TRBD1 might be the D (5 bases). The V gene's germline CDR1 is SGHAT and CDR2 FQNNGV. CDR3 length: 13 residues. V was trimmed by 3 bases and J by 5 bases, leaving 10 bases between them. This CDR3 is CASSFSGGTEAFF. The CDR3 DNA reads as TGTGCCAGCAGCTTCTCCGGGGGAACTGAAGCTTTCTTT.

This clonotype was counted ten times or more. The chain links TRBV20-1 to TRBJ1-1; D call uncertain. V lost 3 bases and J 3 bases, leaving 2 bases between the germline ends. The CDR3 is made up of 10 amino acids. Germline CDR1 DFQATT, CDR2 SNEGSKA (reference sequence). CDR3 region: CSARDTEAFF. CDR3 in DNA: TGCAGTGCTAGGGACACTGAAGCTTTCTTT.

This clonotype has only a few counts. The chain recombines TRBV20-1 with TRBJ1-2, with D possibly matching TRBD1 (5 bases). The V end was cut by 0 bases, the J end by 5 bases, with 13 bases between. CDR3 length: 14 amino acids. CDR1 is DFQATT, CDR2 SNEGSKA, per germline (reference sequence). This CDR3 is CSARDLQDLYGYTF. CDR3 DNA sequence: TGCAGTGCTAGAGATCTACAGGATCTATATGGCTACACCTTC.

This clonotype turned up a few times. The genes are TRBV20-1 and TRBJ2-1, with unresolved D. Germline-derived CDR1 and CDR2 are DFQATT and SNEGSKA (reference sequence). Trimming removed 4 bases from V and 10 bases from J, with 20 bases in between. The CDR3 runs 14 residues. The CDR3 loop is CSATGSEIGGEQFF. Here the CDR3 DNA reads TGCAGTGCTACCGGCTCGGAAATCGGCGGCGAGCAGTTCTTC.

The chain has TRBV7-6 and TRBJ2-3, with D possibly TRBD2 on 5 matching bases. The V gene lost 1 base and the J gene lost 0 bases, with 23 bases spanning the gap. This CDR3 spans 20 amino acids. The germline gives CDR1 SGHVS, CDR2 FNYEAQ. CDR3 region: CASSLDHPLGAPTSTDTQYF. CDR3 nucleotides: TGTGCCAGCAGCTTAGACCACCCCCTGGGAGCGCCAACTAGCACAGATACGCAGTATTTT.

The CDR3 nucleotides are TGCAGTGCTAGAGAGGGGGGTTCGAGCACAGATACGCAGTATTTT. Protein: CSAREGGSSTDTQYF. The chain combines TRBV20-1 with TRBJ2-3; a weak D match, TRBD2 (6 bases). CDR1 and CDR2 (germline): DFQATT, SNEGSKA (reference sequence). The CDR3 totals 15 residues. V was clipped by 0 bases and J by 0 bases, with 10 bases between them.

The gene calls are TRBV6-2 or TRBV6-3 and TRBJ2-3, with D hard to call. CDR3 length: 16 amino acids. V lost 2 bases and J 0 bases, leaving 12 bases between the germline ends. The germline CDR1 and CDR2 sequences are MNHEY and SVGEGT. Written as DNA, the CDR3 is TGTGCCAGCAGTTACAAGCCGTTTCCTAGCACAGATACGCAGTATTTT. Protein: CASSYKPFPSTDTQYF.

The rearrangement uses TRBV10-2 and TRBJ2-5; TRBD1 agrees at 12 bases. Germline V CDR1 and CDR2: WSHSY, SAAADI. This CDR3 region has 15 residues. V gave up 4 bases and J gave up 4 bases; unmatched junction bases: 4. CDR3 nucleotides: TGCGCCAGCAGTGGGGGACAGGGGGCCTTAGAGACCCAGTACTTC. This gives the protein CASSGGQGALETQYF.

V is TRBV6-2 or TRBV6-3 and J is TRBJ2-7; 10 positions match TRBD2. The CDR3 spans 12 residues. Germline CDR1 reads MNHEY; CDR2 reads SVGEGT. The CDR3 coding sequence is TGTGCCAGCACCGACGCTAGCGGGAGAAACGTGGTC. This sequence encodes CASTDASGRNVV.